Presented here are 19 T cell receptor beta chains from one specimen sequenced in a study of patients and donors after allogeneic stem cell transplantation. Using its own MiXCR run on the RT-PCR reads, TCRdb lists one record per CDR3 protein. The sample lists fewer than 500,000 distinct CDR3 sequences, more than 15% occurring once. Input material: blood, either unsorted or a sorted T cell fraction (not recorded which). These TCRs come from a human donor who was either an allogeneic HSCT recipient or a stem cell or donor lymphocyte infusion donor (not recorded which). It is not recorded whose cells these are; they may come from a transplant donor.

The chain links TRBV24-1 to TRBJ2-3; D might be TRBD1 (6 bases). V dropped 6 bases and J dropped 1 base, with 13 bases sitting between them. CDR1 KGHDR and CDR2 SFDVKD come from the germline V gene. The CDR3 is made up of 15 amino acids. The CDR3 sequence is CATSRRGRGTDTQYF. The CDR3 DNA is TGTGCCACCAGTAGAAGGGGGAGAGGCACAGATACGCAGTATTTT.

The chain employs TRBV9 and TRBJ2-7, with 8 positions matching TRBD2. V lost 1 base to trimming and J lost 5 bases; unmatched junction nucleotides: 8. The CDR3 spans 15 residues. From germline, CDR1 is SGDLS and CDR2 YYNGEE. The CDR3 here is CASSVLAGGPHEQYF. As DNA, the CDR3 is TGTGCCAGCAGCGTATTGGCGGGGGGCCCCCACGAGCAGTACTTC.

The V gene is TRBV12-3 or TRBV12-4, the J gene TRBJ1-5; D uncertain. The CDR3 loop spans 13 amino acids. Trimming took off 3 bases at V and 7 bases at J, with 10 bases between the two ends. The chain's CDR3 is CASSLVPKQPQHF. CDR3 DNA: TGTGCCAGCAGTTTGGTCCCCAAACAGCCCCAGCATTTT.

The CDR3 nucleotides read TGTGCCAGCTCACCTACCCGGGCCCCGGCCCAGATGAACACTGAAGCTTTCTTT. Encoded protein: CASSPTRAPAQMNTEAFF. The chain joins TRBV18 to TRBJ1-1, with D unclear. V was cut by 3 bases and J by 0 bases, with 20 bases left in between. The CDR3 consists of 18 residues. CDR1 is KGHSH, CDR2 LQKENI, per germline.

A few counts support this clonotype. The rearrangement uses TRBV18 and TRBJ2-7; 14 nucleotides match TRBD2. The V gene end was trimmed by 3 bases and the J gene end by 0 bases; junction bases not matched to a gene: 4. Per germline, CDR1 KGHSH and CDR2 LQKENI. The CDR3 spans 17 residues. The CDR3 region is CASSPGLAGGISYEQYF. The CDR3 DNA reads as TGTGCCAGCTCACCCGGACTAGCGGGAGGAATCTCCTACGAGCAGTACTTC. The full variable domain, with the rest looked up from reference TRBV18 and TRBJ2-7, is NAGVMQNPRHLVRRRGQEARLRCSPMKGHSHVYWYRQLPEEGLKFMVYLQKENIIDESGMPKERFSAEFPKEGPSILRIQQVVRGDSAAYFCASSPGLAGGISYEQYFGPGTRLTVT.

This clonotype was recorded a few times. The gene calls are TRBV7-9 and TRBJ1-1; 7 nucleotides line up with TRBD1. There are 16 residues in the CDR3. Losses at the gene ends were 5 bases for V and 1 base for J; bases not matched to a gene: 10. Germline loops: CDR1 SEHNR, CDR2 FQNEAQ (reference sequence). CDR3 coding DNA: TGTGCCAGCAGCCCCAGGACAGGTCCCTGGAACACTGAAGCTTTCTTT. It translates to CASSPRTGPWNTEAFF.

The rearrangement uses TRBV5-5 and TRBJ2-3; TRBD2 is a possible D gene (6 bases). This CDR3 contains 16 residues. V dropped 1 base and J dropped 6 bases, with 18 bases sitting between them. Germline V gene sequence: CDR1 SGHKS, CDR2 YYEKEE (reference sequence). CDR3 sequence: CASSLRGIPAGDTQYF. As DNA, the CDR3 is TGTGCCAGCAGCTTGCGCGGGATCCCCGCGGGGGATACGCAGTATTTT.

The rearrangement links TRBV7-3 to TRBJ1-1; tentative D call: TRBD1 (5 bases). Germline V gene lookup returns CDR1 SGHTA and CDR2 FQGTGA. With 3 bases removed from V and 4 bases from J, the gap between germline ends came to 12 bases. The CDR3 covers 14 residues. The CDR3 here is CASSFVGGGTEAFF. For the CDR3, the DNA is TGTGCCAGCAGCTTCGTAGGTGGGGGCACTGAAGCTTTCTTT. Full variable domain (remainder filled in from reference TRBV7-3 and TRBJ1-1): GAGVSQTPSNKVTEKGKYVELRCDPISGHTALYWYRQSLGQGPEFLIYFQGTGAADDSGLPNDRFFAVRPEGSVSTLKIQRTERGDSAVYLCASSFVGGGTEAFFGQGTRLTVV.

The chain joins TRBV7-2 to TRBJ1-1; D is undetermined. CDR3 length equals 14 residues. Trimming shortened V by 2 bases and J by 4 bases, and 11 bases separated the two germline ends. Germline loops: CDR1 SGHTA, CDR2 FQGNSA. CDR3 protein: CASSLRNSSTEAFF. The CDR3 region has the DNA TGTGCCAGCAGCTTACGCAATTCTAGCACTGAAGCTTTCTTT.

This clonotype occurred a few times. The V and J genes are TRBV12-3 or TRBV12-4 and TRBJ1-2; D is uncertain. This CDR3 comprises 12 residues. With 8 bases removed from V and 4 bases from J, the gap between germline ends came to 11 bases. The CDR3 region has the DNA TGTGCCAGCGCCCTACCCCCCTATGGCTACACCTTC. Its protein product is CASALPPYGYTF.

This clonotype was seen repeatedly, ten times or more. The V call is TRBV12-3 or TRBV12-4, the J call TRBJ2-3; D is unclear. The CDR3 is 15 amino acids. The V and J ends lost 8 bases and 0 bases respectively, with 15 bases between them. The CDR3 DNA reads TGTGCCAGCTTCCTGCATGGGCCTAGCACAGATACGCAGTATTTT. It yields the protein CASFLHGPSTDTQYF.

This clonotype was seen a few times. The chain uses TRBV12-3 or TRBV12-4 and TRBJ1-5; D remains unclear. The V and J ends lost 9 bases and 5 bases respectively, with 14 bases between them. CDR3 size: 13 residues. The CDR3 reads CASRHRPYQPQHF. Here the CDR3 DNA reads TGTGCCAGTCGACACAGACCTTATCAGCCCCAGCATTTT.

The chain combines TRBV12-3 or TRBV12-4 with TRBJ1-2; 8 nucleotides align to TRBD1. The CDR3 consists of 14 residues. J gave up 6 bases and V 4 bases, and 7 bases lay outside the gene matches. CDR3 amino acids: CASSSTGVADGYTF. The CDR3 DNA reads TGTGCCAGCAGTTCGACAGGGGTAGCAGATGGCTACACCTTC.

Turning to this clonotype: This may stem from a read error, because a much larger clone lies one nucleotide away. This chain joins TRBV21-1 and TRBJ2-7; the listed D gene, TRBD2, was not tested against the DNA. TRBV21-1 corresponds to a pseudogene. This CDR3 has 14 amino acids. CDR3 residues: CTSSKESGPREQYF. DNA of the CDR3: TGTACCAGCAGCAAAGAATCAGGGCCGAGGGAGCAGTACTTC.

This clonotype was observed a handful of times. The gene calls are TRBV12-3 or TRBV12-4 and TRBJ1-2; D call uncertain. The CDR3 sequence is 14 residues long. Trimming took off 7 bases at V and 0 bases at J, with 12 bases between the two ends. This CDR3 is CASTPSRANYGYTF. The CDR3 region has the DNA TGTGCCAGCACCCCCTCCCGGGCTAACTATGGCTACACCTTC.

The chain has TRBV2 and TRBJ2-1; no clear D. This CDR3 comprises 14 residues. V shed 6 bases and J shed 8 bases, with 17 bases lying between them. Germline V gives CDR1 SNHLY, CDR2 FYNNEI. The CDR3 DNA follows: TGTGCCAGCAGCGCCCTGGCCGGGCGGCATGAGCAGTTCTTC. Its translation is CASSALAGRHEQFF.

This clonotype was picked up many times. This chain links TRBV27 with TRBJ2-2; D gene unclear. The CDR3 totals 13 residues. Deletions cut 6 bases from V and 4 bases from J, with 9 bases between. The germline V gene encodes CDR1 MNHEY and CDR2 SMNVEV (reference sequence). CDR3: CASSFGGTGELFF. DNA for the CDR3: TGTGCCAGCAGCTTCGGCGGCACCGGGGAGCTGTTTTTT.

The chain is built from TRBV4-3 and TRBJ2-1, with D unclear. Germline V lookup: CDR1 LGHNA, CDR2 YSLEER. V was trimmed by 1 base and J by 4 bases, leaving 14 bases between them. The CDR3 is 16 residues long. The CDR3: CASSQGEVEGYNEQFF. The CDR3 DNA reads TGCGCCAGCAGCCAAGGAGAGGTGGAAGGGTACAATGAGCAGTTCTTC.

In its sample, this clonotype was seen a few times. The chain couples TRBV7-9 to TRBJ1-1; 7 bases are shared with TRBD1. Germline V lookup: CDR1 SEHNR, CDR2 FQNEAQ (reference sequence). This CDR3 is 14 amino acids long. After removal of 6 bases from V and 3 bases from J, the junction contained 7 bases not matched to a gene. The CDR3: CASSSGGGDTEAFF. The CDR3 coding sequence is TGTGCCAGCAGTTCAGGGGGAGGCGACACTGAAGCTTTCTTT.